The clone carrying this T cell receptor beta chain was recorded once. Its target is unknown. This record comes from a study of shared clonotypes between healthy human individuals. Notes on the study in general: Non-shared clonotypes had lower generation probabilities than clonotypes shared by all four sorted-subset donors.

The CDR3 loop spans 15 amino acids. The ends were cut back, 3 bases at V and 0 bases at J, with 12 bases in the middle. From germline, CDR1 is MGHRA and CDR2 YSYEKL. Nashville, Tennessee was home to all donors, each a Caucasian adult. The method was immunoSEQ multiplex PCR; TCRdb's version includes in-frame clones alone and lacks a portion of them. This sample has around 600,000 clones, with less than 98% found just once. The origin of this receptor is a woman in her 30s in good health. The chain combines TRBV4-1 with TRBJ2-7; no clear D gene. The sequenced material came from naive CD4+ T cells sorted from blood. This sample's subset: CD45RA+ positively selected. CDR3 sequence (DNA): TGCGCCAGCAGCCATATGGTTCAGAGCTCCTACGAGCAGTACTTC. Translating it yields CASSHMVQSSYEQYF.